This T cell receptor (beta chain) was captured by sequencing in a study of T-cell reconstitution after alpha-beta-depleted transplantation in children. This clonotype was seen repeatedly, ten times or more. Its matching antigen is unknown. Study results and limitations: Newly produced T cells mostly provided counts and TCRbeta diversity after one year, as hyperexpanded clones declined. Reported findings indicate that, about two months after transplant, alpha-beta T cells came from several hundred expanded clones, which were derived from non-depleted graft cells. Recipient T cells and thymic progenitors that survived were the source of the high TCRbeta diversity seen at day 60 in some patients.

Unique molecular identifiers were incorporated when the TCRbeta library was constructed. TCRdb re-derived calls from the PCR reads in MiXCR, one entry per CDR3 protein. The table has 140,000 to 150,000 distinct CDR3 sequences, 8.8% seen once. Germline values: CDR1 SGHRS, CDR2 YFSETQ. Trimming stripped 0 bases from V and 4 bases from J, with 13 bases between. The CDR3 extends over 16 amino acids. V gene TRBV5-1 combines with J gene TRBJ2-2; D is undetermined. Sequenced here: PBMCs, mostly from graft donor cells, sampled 180 days after TCRalphabeta/CD19-depleted stem cell transplant. The receptor's source is a female patient between 2 and 15 years old who had a stem cell transplant for congenital amegakaryocytic thrombocytopenia, so the T cells may come from the graft donor. The CDR3 bases are TGCGCCAGCAGCTTGGTTTCGCAGTTTTCCACCGGGGAGCTGTTTTTT. Protein sequence: CASSLVSQFSTGELFF. The complete variable domain, with remaining parts taken from reference TRBV5-1 and TRBJ2-2, reads KAGVTQTPRYLIKTRGQQVTLSCSPISGHRSVSWYQQTPGQGLQFLFEYFSETQRNKGNFPGRFSGRQFSNSRSEMNVSTLELGDSALYLCASSLVSQFSTGELFFGEGSRLTVL.